This T cell receptor beta chain was sequenced in a study of cytomegalovirus exposure and HLA in healthy donors. The study, taken as a whole, reports: Most TCRs appeared rarely, but some public TCRs recurred in many donors. The TCR clusters that emerged in the first cohort tended, a later analysis found, to co-occur in the 120 or so validation repertoires. The authors listed about 170 TCR beta chains as cytomegalovirus-associated.

The donors formed part of the approximately 120-subject validation cohort, distinct from the approximately 640-subject first cohort. This table comes from immunoSEQ multiplex PCR, and its TCRdb copy is limited to in-frame clones, with some not included. Among roughly 60,000 clones listed, around 94% were seen once. Looked up from germline, CDR1 is SGHRS and CDR2 is YFSETQ. V lost 2 bases to trimming and J lost 0 bases, with 6 bases between them. The CDR3 totals 13 residues. This clone has just one count. Its antigen is undetermined. The chain links TRBV5-1 to TRBJ2-7; possible D gene TRBD2, 5 bases. This TCR derives from a man younger than 35 in good health and CMV-seronegative. The material sequenced was PBMCs. The CDR3 sequence: CASSFGISYEQYF. The CDR3 DNA reads as TGCGCCAGCAGCTTCGGGATCTCCTACGAGCAGTACTTC.